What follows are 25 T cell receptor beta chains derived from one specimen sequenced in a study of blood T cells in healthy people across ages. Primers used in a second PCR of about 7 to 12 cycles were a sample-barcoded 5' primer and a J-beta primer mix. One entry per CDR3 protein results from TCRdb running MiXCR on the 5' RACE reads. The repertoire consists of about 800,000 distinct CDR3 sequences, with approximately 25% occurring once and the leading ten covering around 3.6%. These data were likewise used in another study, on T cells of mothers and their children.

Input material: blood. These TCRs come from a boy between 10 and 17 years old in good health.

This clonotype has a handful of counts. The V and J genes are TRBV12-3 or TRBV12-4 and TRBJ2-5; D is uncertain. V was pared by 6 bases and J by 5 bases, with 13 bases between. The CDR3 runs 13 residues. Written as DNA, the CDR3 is TGTGCCAGCAGGGCCAACTCGGTGGAGACCCAGTACTTC. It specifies CASRANSVETQYF.

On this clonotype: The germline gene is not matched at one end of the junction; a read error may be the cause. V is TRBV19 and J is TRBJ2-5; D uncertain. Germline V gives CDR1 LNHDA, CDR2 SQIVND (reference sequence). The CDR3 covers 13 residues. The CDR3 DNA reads TGTGCCAGTAGTATAGGGAACTTCGAGACCCAGTGCTTC. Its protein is CASSIGNFETQCF.

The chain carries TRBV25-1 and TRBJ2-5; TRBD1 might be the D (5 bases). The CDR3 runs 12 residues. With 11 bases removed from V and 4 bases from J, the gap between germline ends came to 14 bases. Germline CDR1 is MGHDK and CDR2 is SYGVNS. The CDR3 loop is CACKGAGETQYF. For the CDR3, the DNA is TGTGCCTGCAAAGGGGCCGGAGAGACCCAGTACTTC.

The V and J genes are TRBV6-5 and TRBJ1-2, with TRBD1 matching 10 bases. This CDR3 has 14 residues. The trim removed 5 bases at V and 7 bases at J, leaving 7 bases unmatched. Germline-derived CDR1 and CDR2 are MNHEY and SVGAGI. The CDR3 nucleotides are TGTGCCAGCAGTCGGGACAGGGGATCGGGTGGCTACACCTTC. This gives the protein CASSRDRGSGGYTF.

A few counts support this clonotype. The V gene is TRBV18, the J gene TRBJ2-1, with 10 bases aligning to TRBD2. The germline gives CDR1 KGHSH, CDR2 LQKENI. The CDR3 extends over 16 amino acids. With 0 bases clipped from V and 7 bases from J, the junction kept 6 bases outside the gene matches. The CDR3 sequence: CASSPPKRGGWNEQFF. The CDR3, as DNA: TGTGCCAGCTCACCACCGAAGCGGGGGGGCTGGAATGAGCAGTTCTTC.

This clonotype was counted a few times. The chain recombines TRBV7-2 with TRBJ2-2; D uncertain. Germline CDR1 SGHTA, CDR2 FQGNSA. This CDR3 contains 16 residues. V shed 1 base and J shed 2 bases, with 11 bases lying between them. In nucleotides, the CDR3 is TGTGCCAGCAGCTTAGGGCCCTTTCTTAACACCGGGGAGCTGTTTTTT. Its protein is CASSLGPFLNTGELFF.

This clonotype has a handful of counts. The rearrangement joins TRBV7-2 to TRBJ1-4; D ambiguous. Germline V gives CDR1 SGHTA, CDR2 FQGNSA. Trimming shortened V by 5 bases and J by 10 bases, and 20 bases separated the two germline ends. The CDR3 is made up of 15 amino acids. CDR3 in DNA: TGTGCCAGCAGCCGATGGACTAGCTTAGGCGGAAAACTGTTTTTT. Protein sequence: CASSRWTSLGGKLFF.

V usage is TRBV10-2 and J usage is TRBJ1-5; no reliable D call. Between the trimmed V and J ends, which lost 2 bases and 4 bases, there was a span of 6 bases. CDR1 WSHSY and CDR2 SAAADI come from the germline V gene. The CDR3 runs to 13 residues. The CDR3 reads CASSEQDNQPQHF. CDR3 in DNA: TGCGCCAGCAGTGAGCAGGATAATCAGCCCCAGCATTTT.

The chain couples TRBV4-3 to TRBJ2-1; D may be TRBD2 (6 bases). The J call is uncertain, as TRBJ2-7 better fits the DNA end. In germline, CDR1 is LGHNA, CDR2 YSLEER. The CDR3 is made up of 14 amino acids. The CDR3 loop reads CASSQVRGYYEQYF. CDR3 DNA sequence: TGCGCCAGCAGCCAAGTCCGGGGGTACTACGAGCAGTACTTC.

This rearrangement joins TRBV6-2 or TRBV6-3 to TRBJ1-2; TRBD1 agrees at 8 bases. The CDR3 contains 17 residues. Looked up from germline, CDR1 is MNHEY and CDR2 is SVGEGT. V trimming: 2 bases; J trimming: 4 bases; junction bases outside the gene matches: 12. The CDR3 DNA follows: TGTGCCAGCAGTTACGACCCGCGGCAGGGGGCCATCTATGGCTACACCTTC. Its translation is CASSYDPRQGAIYGYTF.

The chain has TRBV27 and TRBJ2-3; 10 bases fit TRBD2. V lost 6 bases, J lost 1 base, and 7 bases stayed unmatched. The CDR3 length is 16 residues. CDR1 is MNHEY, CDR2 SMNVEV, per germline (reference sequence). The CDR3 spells CASSPIGTSGTDTQYF. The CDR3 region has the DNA TGTGCCAGCAGCCCGATTGGGACTAGCGGCACAGATACGCAGTATTTT.

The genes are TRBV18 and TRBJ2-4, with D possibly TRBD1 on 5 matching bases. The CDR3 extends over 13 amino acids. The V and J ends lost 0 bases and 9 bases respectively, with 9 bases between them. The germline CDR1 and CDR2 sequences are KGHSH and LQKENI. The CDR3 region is CASSPPREGIQYF. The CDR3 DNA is TGTGCCAGCTCACCACCCAGGGAAGGCATTCAGTACTTC.

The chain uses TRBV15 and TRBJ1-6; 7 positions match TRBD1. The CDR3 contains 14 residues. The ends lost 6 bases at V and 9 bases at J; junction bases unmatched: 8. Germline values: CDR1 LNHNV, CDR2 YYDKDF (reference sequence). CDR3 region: CATRAEGAGSPLHF. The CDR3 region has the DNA TGTGCCACCAGGGCCGAGGGGGCAGGTTCACCCCTCCACTTT.

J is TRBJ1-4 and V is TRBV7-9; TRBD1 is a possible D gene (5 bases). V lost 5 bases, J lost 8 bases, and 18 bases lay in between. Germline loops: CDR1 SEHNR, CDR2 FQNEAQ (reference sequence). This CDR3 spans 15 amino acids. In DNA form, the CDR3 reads TGTGCCAGCAGCAAAGCGGGGGTCGAGGAGGAAAAACTGTTTTTT. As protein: CASSKAGVEEEKLFF.

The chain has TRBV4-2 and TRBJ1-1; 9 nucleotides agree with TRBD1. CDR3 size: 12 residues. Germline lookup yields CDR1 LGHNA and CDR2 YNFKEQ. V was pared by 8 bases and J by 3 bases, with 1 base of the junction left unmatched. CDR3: CASGTGYTEAFF. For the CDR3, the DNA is TGTGCCAGCGGGACAGGGTACACTGAAGCTTTCTTT.

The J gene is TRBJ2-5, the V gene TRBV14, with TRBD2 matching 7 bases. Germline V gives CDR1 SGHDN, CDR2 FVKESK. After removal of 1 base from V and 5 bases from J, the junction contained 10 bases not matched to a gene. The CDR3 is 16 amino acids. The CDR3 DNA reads TGTGCCAGCAGCCAAGCCGGCGGGGGTGCGCGGGAGACCCAGTACTTC. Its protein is CASSQAGGGARETQYF.

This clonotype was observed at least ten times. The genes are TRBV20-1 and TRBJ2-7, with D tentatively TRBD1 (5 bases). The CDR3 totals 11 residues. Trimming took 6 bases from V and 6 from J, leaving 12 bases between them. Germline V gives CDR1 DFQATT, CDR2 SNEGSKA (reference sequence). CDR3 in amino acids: CSANRLGEQYF. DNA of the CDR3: TGCAGTGCAAACAGGCTAGGCGAGCAGTACTTC.

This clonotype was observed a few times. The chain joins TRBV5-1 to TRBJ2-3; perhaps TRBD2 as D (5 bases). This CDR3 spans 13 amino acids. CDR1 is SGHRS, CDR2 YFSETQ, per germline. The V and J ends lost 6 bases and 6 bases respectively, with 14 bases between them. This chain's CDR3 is CASTSDTGDTQYF. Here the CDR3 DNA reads TGCGCCAGCACCTCCGACACGGGGGATACGCAGTATTTT.

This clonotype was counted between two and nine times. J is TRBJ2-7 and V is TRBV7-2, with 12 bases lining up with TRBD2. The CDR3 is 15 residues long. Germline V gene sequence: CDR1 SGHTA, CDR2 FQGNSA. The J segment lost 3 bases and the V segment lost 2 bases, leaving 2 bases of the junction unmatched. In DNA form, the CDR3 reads TGTGCCAGCAGCTTAATGACTAGCGGGAGCTACGAGCAGTACTTC. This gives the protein CASSLMTSGSYEQYF.

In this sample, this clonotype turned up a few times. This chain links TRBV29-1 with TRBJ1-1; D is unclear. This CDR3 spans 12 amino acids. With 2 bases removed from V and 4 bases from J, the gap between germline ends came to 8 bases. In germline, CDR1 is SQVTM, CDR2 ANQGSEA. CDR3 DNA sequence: TGCAGCGTTGAATCGTATAGCACTGAAGCTTTCTTT. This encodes CSVESYSTEAFF.

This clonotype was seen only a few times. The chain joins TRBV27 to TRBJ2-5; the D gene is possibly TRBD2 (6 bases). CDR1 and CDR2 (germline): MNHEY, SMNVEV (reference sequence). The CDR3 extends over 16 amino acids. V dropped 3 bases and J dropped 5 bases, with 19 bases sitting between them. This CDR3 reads CASSFGSGLQGETQYF. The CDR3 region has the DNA TGTGCCAGCAGTTTTGGCTCGGGACTCCAAGGGGAGACCCAGTACTTC.

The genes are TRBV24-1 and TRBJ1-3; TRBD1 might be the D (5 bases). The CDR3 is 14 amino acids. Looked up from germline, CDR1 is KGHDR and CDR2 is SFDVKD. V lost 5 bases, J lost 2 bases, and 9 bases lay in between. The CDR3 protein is CATSASGAGNTIYF. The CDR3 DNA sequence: TGTGCCACCAGTGCTTCGGGGGCTGGAAACACCATATATTTT.

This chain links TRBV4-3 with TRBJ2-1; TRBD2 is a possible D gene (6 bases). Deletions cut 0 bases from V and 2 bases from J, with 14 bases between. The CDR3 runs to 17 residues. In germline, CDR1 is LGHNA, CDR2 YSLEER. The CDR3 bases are TGCGCCAGCAGCCAAGATGGTGGTAGCGGACCCTACAATGAGCAGTTCTTC. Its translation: CASSQDGGSGPYNEQFF.

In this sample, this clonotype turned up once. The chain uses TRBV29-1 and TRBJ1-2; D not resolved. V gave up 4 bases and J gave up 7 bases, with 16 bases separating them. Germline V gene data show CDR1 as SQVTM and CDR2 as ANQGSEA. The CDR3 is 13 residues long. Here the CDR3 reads CSVGRSYGSGYTF. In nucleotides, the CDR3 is TGCAGCGTTGGCCGGTCCTATGGGAGTGGCTACACCTTC.

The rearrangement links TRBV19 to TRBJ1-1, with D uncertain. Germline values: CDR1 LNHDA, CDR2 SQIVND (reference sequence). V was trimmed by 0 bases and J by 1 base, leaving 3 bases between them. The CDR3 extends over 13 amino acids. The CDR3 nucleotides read TGTGCCAGTAGTATAGAATGGAACACTGAAGCTTTCTTT. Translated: CASSIEWNTEAFF.